These T cell receptor beta chains were read from a single sample in a study of T cells in Graves' hyperthyroidism and ophthalmopathy. Each CDR3 protein gets one entry after TCRdb re-called the multiplex PCR reads with MiXCR. The sample has more than 450,000 distinct CDR3 sequences; 15% to 20% are singletons. The sample was blood. The source is a man between 35 and 55 years old with Graves' ophthalmopathy. Each CDR3 is given with its conserved first and last residue. A D gene is named only where the DNA matches it firmly.

CDR3aa: CASSQSLAGETQYF
v_gene: TRBV14
j_gene: TRBJ2-5
d_gene: TRBD2

CDR3aa: CASSLLLRTSGVDTQYF
v_gene: TRBV27
j_gene: TRBJ2-3
d_gene: TRBD2

CDR3aa: CASSRDGKETQYF
v_gene: TRBV5-8
j_gene: TRBJ2-5
d_gene: NA

CDR3aa: CASSIGPGAGEQYF
v_gene: TRBV19
j_gene: TRBJ2-7
d_gene: TRBD2

CDR3aa: CASSGSGTLKGEEQYF
v_gene: TRBV2
j_gene: TRBJ2-7
d_gene: NA

CDR3aa: CASQTGGTSNYEQYF
v_gene: TRBV28
j_gene: TRBJ2-7
d_gene: TRBD2

CDR3aa: CASSWGAAASTYEQYF
v_gene: TRBV19
j_gene: TRBJ2-7
d_gene: NA

CDR3aa: CASSLNSNEQSF
v_gene: TRBV28
j_gene: TRBJ2-1
d_gene: NA

CDR3aa: CASSYSPRVSGITDTQYF
v_gene: TRBV6-2/TRBV6-3
j_gene: TRBJ2-3
d_gene: NA

CDR3aa: CASSRGAGDTGELFF
v_gene: TRBV7-8
j_gene: TRBJ2-2
d_gene: NA

CDR3aa: CSAERTGYEQYF
v_gene: TRBV29-1
j_gene: TRBJ2-7
d_gene: TRBD1

CDR3aa: CASSPPNWGRGATEAFF
v_gene: TRBV18
j_gene: TRBJ1-1
d_gene: NA

CDR3aa: CAISGALYEQYF
v_gene: TRBV10-3
j_gene: TRBJ2-7
d_gene: NA

CDR3aa: CSARGGFGNQPQHF
v_gene: TRBV20-1
j_gene: TRBJ1-5
d_gene: NA

CDR3aa: CSLREGTVYGYTF
v_gene: TRBV20-1
j_gene: TRBJ1-2
d_gene: TRBD1

CDR3aa: CASSAGKIYNEQFF
v_gene: TRBV18
j_gene: TRBJ2-1
d_gene: NA

CDR3aa: CASSLDRGRYGQYF
v_gene: TRBV7-2
j_gene: TRBJ2-5
d_gene: TRBD1

CDR3aa: CASSQLGNEQFF
v_gene: TRBV4-2
j_gene: TRBJ2-1
d_gene: NA

CDR3aa: CASSSGGTDTQYF
v_gene: TRBV28
j_gene: TRBJ2-3
d_gene: NA

CDR3aa: CASSLTNSYNEQFF
v_gene: TRBV11-2
j_gene: TRBJ2-1
d_gene: NA

CDR3aa: CASSSQSDREAFF
v_gene: TRBV28
j_gene: TRBJ1-1
d_gene: TRBD1

CDR3aa: CASSSASSNQPQHF
v_gene: TRBV6-1
j_gene: TRBJ1-5
d_gene: NA

CDR3aa: CASSLGTSGGQETQYF
v_gene: TRBV6-5
j_gene: TRBJ2-5
d_gene: TRBD2

CDR3aa: CSATKTGLGETQYF
v_gene: TRBV20-1
j_gene: TRBJ2-5
d_gene: TRBD1

CDR3aa: CASSLDSINSPLHF
v_gene: TRBV7-9
j_gene: TRBJ1-6
d_gene: NA

CDR3aa: CASTTGNNQPQHF
v_gene: TRBV7-9
j_gene: TRBJ1-5
d_gene: NA

CDR3aa: CASSPLGLSSYEQYF
v_gene: TRBV27
j_gene: TRBJ2-7
d_gene: NA

CDR3aa: CASGLASTGGEQFF
v_gene: TRBV12-5
j_gene: TRBJ2-1
d_gene: NA

CDR3aa: CASSNHRDYTF
v_gene: TRBV6-2/TRBV6-3
j_gene: TRBJ1-2
d_gene: NA

CDR3aa: CASSLVGSGSLFF
v_gene: TRBV7-2
j_gene: TRBJ2-1
d_gene: NA

CDR3aa: CATSASTNYGYTF
v_gene: TRBV24-1
j_gene: TRBJ1-2
d_gene: NA

CDR3aa: CASSLRISGGAPQDTQYF
v_gene: TRBV13
j_gene: TRBJ2-3
d_gene: TRBD2

CDR3aa: CASSVTSNTVNTQYF
v_gene: TRBV28
j_gene: TRBJ2-3
d_gene: TRBD2

CDR3aa: CASSLAGPGGHGTDTQYF
v_gene: TRBV7-9
j_gene: TRBJ2-3
d_gene: TRBD2

CDR3aa: CASSQGLLAGAETQYF
v_gene: TRBV3-1
j_gene: TRBJ2-5
d_gene: TRBD2

CDR3aa: CASSLGLLSGNTIYF
v_gene: TRBV11-2
j_gene: TRBJ1-3
d_gene: NA

CDR3aa: CATSDLGQGVETGELFF
v_gene: TRBV24-1
j_gene: TRBJ2-2
d_gene: TRBD1

CDR3aa: CASSVGPASETSTDTQYF
v_gene: TRBV9
j_gene: TRBJ2-3
d_gene: NA

CDR3aa: CATSRDRGSVETQYF
v_gene: TRBV15
j_gene: TRBJ2-5
d_gene: NA

CDR3aa: CASSLGLSTDTQYF
v_gene: TRBV5-1
j_gene: TRBJ2-3
d_gene: NA

CDR3aa: CASSSPRLAASTDTQYF
v_gene: TRBV12-3/TRBV12-4
j_gene: TRBJ2-3
d_gene: TRBD2

CDR3aa: CASSPTSGSVTGELFF
v_gene: TRBV2
j_gene: TRBJ2-2
d_gene: TRBD2

CDR3aa: CSALGRAYYNEQFF
v_gene: TRBV29-1
j_gene: TRBJ2-1
d_gene: NA

CDR3aa: CASSSSGREVDTQYF
v_gene: TRBV7-2
j_gene: TRBJ2-3
d_gene: TRBD2

CDR3aa: CSARDRRAVQRYTDTQYF
v_gene: TRBV20-1
j_gene: TRBJ2-3
d_gene: NA

CDR3aa: CSARPPAGEQFF
v_gene: TRBV20-1
j_gene: TRBJ2-1
d_gene: NA